Shown below are 26 T cell receptor beta chains from a single sample sequenced in a study of T cells in localized non-small cell lung cancer. Sequencing used immunoSEQ multiplex PCR; TCRdb keeps in-frame clones, though not all of them. The table includes some 64,000 clones, roughly nine tenths detected once. The material sequenced was peripheral blood, taken before any cancer treatment. All receptors come from a woman between 40 and 69 years old with stage I lung adenocarcinoma.

V is TRBV7-3 and J is TRBJ2-3; 7 nucleotides align to TRBD2. The CDR3 contains 14 residues. CDR1 and CDR2 (germline): SGHTA, FQGTGA. V lost 6 bases, J lost 4 bases, and 7 bases stayed unmatched. This CDR3 is CASSSREAPDTQYF. CDR3 nucleotides: TGTGCCAGCAGTTCTCGGGAGGCCCCAGATACGCAGTATTTT.

J is TRBJ2-7 and V is TRBV9; 14 bases align to TRBD2. The CDR3 runs 15 residues. V was clipped by 4 bases and J by 4 bases; unmatched bases: 4. The germline V gene encodes CDR1 SGDLS and CDR2 YYNGEE. CDR3 residues: CASSKGLAGAYEQYF. The CDR3 DNA reads as TGTGCCAGCAGCAAGGGACTAGCGGGGGCATACGAGCAGTACTTC.

This chain connects TRBV30 to TRBJ2-1; 8 bases fit TRBD1. This CDR3 has 14 amino acids. The trim removed 6 bases at V and 7 bases at J, leaving 11 bases unmatched. Germline assignment: CDR1 GTSNPN and CDR2 SVGIG (reference sequence). CDR3 DNA: TGTGCCTGCATAAGGCAGGGGGCGAAGAATGAGCAGTTCTTC. Protein: CACIRQGAKNEQFF.

This clone occurred once. The chain uses TRBV7-6 and TRBJ1-3, with 7 bases aligning to TRBD1. J gave up 0 bases and V 2 bases, and 13 bases lay outside the gene matches. The CDR3 totals 19 residues. The V gene's germline CDR1 is SGHVS and CDR2 FNYEAQ. The CDR3 spells CASSLIPIPGQNSGNTIYF. The CDR3 nucleotides read TGTGCCAGCAGCTTAATCCCGATACCGGGACAGAACTCTGGAAACACCATATATTTT.

This chain uses TRBV13 with TRBJ2-7; 9 bases align to TRBD1. CDR1 PRHDT and CDR2 FYEKMQ come from the germline V gene (reference sequence). The CDR3 extends over 16 amino acids. Trimming removed 6 bases from V and 4 bases from J; junction bases left unmatched: 13. DNA of the CDR3: TGTGCCAGCAGTCCCGGGACAGGGCCTACCTCGTACGAGCAGTACTTC. Protein: CASSPGTGPTSYEQYF.

The CDR3: CASSWGGARVNTQYF. The CDR3 DNA follows: TGTGCCAGCAGTTGGGGGGGGGCTCGCGTCAATACGCAGTATTTT. This rearrangement joins TRBV27 to TRBJ2-3, with D possibly TRBD2 on 7 matching bases. CDR3 length: 15 amino acids. Between the trimmed V and J ends, which lost 4 bases and 7 bases, there was a span of 18 bases. CDR1 and CDR2 from the germline V gene are MNHEY and SMNVEV (reference sequence).

The chain has TRBV11-3 and TRBJ1-1; D not certain. The CDR3 contains 13 residues. Trimming left V 2 bases short and J 1 base short, with 5 bases between. Per germline, CDR1 SGHNT and CDR2 YENEEA. This CDR3 is CASSLSGNTEAFF. The CDR3, as DNA: TGTGCCAGCAGCTTATCAGGGAACACTGAAGCTTTCTTT. Complete variable domain (other parts from reference TRBV11-3 and TRBJ1-1): EAGVVQSPRYKIIEKKQPVAFWCNPISGHNTLYWYLQNLGQGPELLIRYENEEAVDDSQLPKDRFSAERLKGVDSTLKIQPAELGDSAVYLCASSLSGNTEAFFGQGTRLTVV.

This chain uses TRBV7-9 with TRBJ1-2; D remains ambiguous. Germline V lookup: CDR1 SEHNR, CDR2 FQNEAQ (reference sequence). The V and J ends lost 5 bases and 3 bases respectively, with 10 bases between them. The CDR3 extends over 13 amino acids. The CDR3: CASSPGTYYGYTF. CDR3 DNA sequence: TGTGCCAGCAGCCCAGGAACCTACTATGGCTACACCTTC.

This clone was observed once. V and J are TRBV5-4 and TRBJ2-4; D might be TRBD1 (5 bases). CDR1 is SGHNT, CDR2 YYREEE, per germline (reference sequence). Trimming left V 5 bases short and J 0 bases short, with 15 bases between. This CDR3 contains 16 residues. CDR3: CASSFQGVLAKNIQYF. The CDR3 nucleotides are TGTGCCAGCAGTTTTCAGGGCGTACTAGCCAAAAACATTCAGTACTTC.

This clone was seen once. V is TRBV29-1 and J is TRBJ1-1; weak D call: TRBD1 (5 bases). V dropped 1 base and J dropped 1 base, with 10 bases sitting between them. The germline CDR1 and CDR2 sequences are SQVTM and ANQGSEA. The CDR3 extends over 14 amino acids. CDR3 sequence reads: CSVEGGFGNTEAFF. CDR3 in DNA: TGCAGCGTTGAAGGGGGCTTTGGGAACACTGAAGCTTTCTTT. Drawing the rest from reference TRBV29-1 and TRBJ1-1, the complete variable domain is SAVISQKPSRDICQRGTSLTIQCQVDSQVTMMFWYRQQPGQSLTLIATANQGSEATYESGFVIDKFPISRPNLTFSTLTVSNMSPEDSSIYLCSVEGGFGNTEAFFGQGTRLTVV.

The chain combines TRBV30 with TRBJ1-3, with D uncertain. V was clipped by 0 bases and J by 2 bases, with 8 bases between them. Per germline, CDR1 GTSNPN and CDR2 SVGIG (reference sequence). CDR3 size: 14 residues. The CDR3 DNA is TGTGCCTGGAGTGTAGGGATCACTGGAAACACCATATATTTT. The encoded protein is CAWSVGITGNTIYF.

The chain links TRBV7-2 to TRBJ1-2; 7 nucleotides line up with TRBD1. Trimming removed 3 bases from V and 5 bases from J; junction bases left unmatched: 3. CDR3 length: 13 residues. Germline V gene sequence: CDR1 SGHTA, CDR2 FQGNSA. For the CDR3, the DNA is TGTGCCAGCAGCTTCGGACAGGAGTATGGCTACACCTTC. Protein product: CASSFGQEYGYTF.

The chain joins TRBV7-8 to TRBJ1-1; D gene unclear. V was shortened by 1 base and J by 0 bases, with 3 bases between the two germline ends. Germline assignment: CDR1 SGHVS and CDR2 FQNEAQ. The CDR3 consists of 13 residues. The CDR3 reads CASSLEMNTEAFF. CDR3 nucleotides: TGTGCCAGCAGCTTAGAGATGAACACTGAAGCTTTCTTT.

This chain uses TRBV4-3 with TRBJ2-7; D might be TRBD1 (6 bases). Germline V gene data show CDR1 as LGHNA and CDR2 as YSLEER. The CDR3 extends over 14 amino acids. Deletions cut 0 bases from V and 5 bases from J, with 11 bases between. The CDR3 DNA follows: TGCGCCAGCAGCCAAGATACACAGGGAAACGAGCAGTACTTC. Translated, it gives CASSQDTQGNEQYF.

This clone was detected a few times. The chain has TRBV5-6 and TRBJ1-2; D may be TRBD1 (6 bases). This CDR3 region has 13 residues. The germline CDR1 and CDR2 sequences are SGHDT and YYEEEE. V was cut by 7 bases and J by 5 bases, with 15 bases left in between. DNA for the CDR3: TGTGCCAGCTTTGAGGGGGGGGCATATGGCTACACCTTC. Protein: CASFEGGAYGYTF.

V gene TRBV29-1 combines with J gene TRBJ1-2, with a weak D call TRBD1 (5 bases). Germline V gives CDR1 SQVTM, CDR2 ANQGSEA. V was shortened by 5 bases and J by 1 base, with 11 bases between the two germline ends. This CDR3 comprises 13 residues. Here the CDR3 DNA reads TGCAGCGTTCGCGACAGTTATAACTATGGCTACACCTTC. Translating gives CSVRDSYNYGYTF.

This clone was observed a few times. This chain links TRBV2 with TRBJ1-5, with D unclear. V shed 1 base and J shed 6 bases, with 7 bases lying between them. CDR1 is SNHLY, CDR2 FYNNEI, per germline. The CDR3 length is 13 residues. In DNA form, the CDR3 reads TGTGCCAGCAGTGAAGAGGAAGGTCAGCCCCAGCATTTT. It yields the protein CASSEEEGQPQHF.

The gene calls are TRBV7-2 and TRBJ2-5; no clear D gene. Trimming cost V 2 bases and J 0 bases, with 7 bases left between them. There are 14 residues in the CDR3. Germline V gene lookup returns CDR1 SGHTA and CDR2 FQGNSA. DNA of the CDR3: TGTGCCAGCAGCTTAACGTGGGACCAAGAGACCCAGTACTTC. It encodes CASSLTWDQETQYF.

The genes are TRBV19 and TRBJ1-1; D gene uncertain. V was shortened by 0 bases and J by 11 bases, with 13 bases between the two germline ends. This CDR3 contains 13 residues. Germline V gives CDR1 LNHDA, CDR2 SQIVND (reference sequence). The CDR3 nucleotides read TGTGCCAGTAGTATAGATCTGTGGGGTTGGGCTTTCTTT. Amino acid sequence: CASSIDLWGWAFF. The full variable domain, completed using reference TRBV19 and TRBJ1-1, is DGGITQSPKYLFRKEGQNVTLSCEQNLNHDAMYWYRQDPGQGLRLIYYSQIVNDFQKGDIAEGYSVSREKKESFPLTVTSAQKNPTAFYLCASSIDLWGWAFFGQGTRLTVV.

This chain joins TRBV2 and TRBJ2-7, with D possibly being TRBD1 (7 bases). Germline-derived CDR1 and CDR2 are SNHLY and FYNNEI. This CDR3 is built from 15 residues. Trimming removed 2 bases at V and 2 bases at J, with 13 bases between. CDR3: CASSESAGGPYEQYF. The CDR3 bases are TGTGCCAGCAGTGAATCAGCAGGGGGGCCCTACGAGCAGTACTTC.

The rearrangement links TRBV14 to TRBJ2-3; 12 nucleotides agree with TRBD2. The trim removed 3 bases at V and 0 bases at J, leaving 16 bases unmatched. CDR1 and CDR2 from the germline V gene are SGHDN and FVKESK. The CDR3 extends over 21 amino acids. CDR3 DNA sequence: TGTGCCAGCAGCCACTTCCCGGGACTAGCGGGCCCATCTTCTAGCACAGATACGCAGTATTTT. Protein product: CASSHFPGLAGPSSSTDTQYF. The full variable domain, in which reference TRBV14 and TRBJ2-3 provide the parts outside the CDR3, is EAGVTQFPSHSVIEKGQTVTLRCDPISGHDNLYWYRRVMGKEIKFLLHFVKESKQDESGMPNNRFLAERTGGTYSTLKVQPAELEDSGVYFCASSHFPGLAGPSSSTDTQYFGPGTRLTVL.

The rearrangement links TRBV19 to TRBJ1-4; no reliable D call. CDR3 length: 13 residues. CDR1 and CDR2 from the germline V gene are LNHDA and SQIVND (reference sequence). With 3 bases removed from V and 7 bases from J, the gap between germline ends came to 9 bases. The CDR3: CASSIIRSEKLFF. In DNA, the CDR3 is TGTGCCAGTAGTATCATCCGTTCTGAAAAACTGTTTTTT.

This clone was counted only a few times. V gene TRBV2 combines with J gene TRBJ1-1; D is uncertain. Deletions cut 5 bases from V and 0 bases from J, with 7 bases between. This CDR3 comprises 13 residues. The V gene's germline CDR1 is SNHLY and CDR2 FYNNEI. Here the CDR3 DNA reads TGTGCCAGCAGTCTGTCGATGAACACTGAAGCTTTCTTT. This encodes CASSLSMNTEAFF. Full variable domain (remainder filled in from reference TRBV2 and TRBJ1-1): EPEVTQTPSHQVTQMGQEVILRCVPISNHLYFYWYRQILGQKVEFLVSFYNNEISEKSEIFDDQFSVERPDGSNFTLKIRSTKLEDSAMYFCASSLSMNTEAFFGQGTRLTVV.

The chain uses TRBV9 and TRBJ2-7, with 13 bases fitting TRBD2. V lost 0 bases, J lost 9 bases, and 9 bases stayed unmatched. The germline V gene encodes CDR1 SGDLS and CDR2 YYNGEE. CDR3 length: 16 amino acids. The CDR3 spells CASSVGGTSGIGTQYF. CDR3 nucleotides: TGTGCCAGCAGCGTAGGAGGGACTAGCGGGATAGGTACGCAGTACTTC.

This chain joins TRBV6-5 and TRBJ1-5; unclear D gene. Germline V gene lookup returns CDR1 MNHEY and CDR2 SVGAGI. The ends were cut back, 0 bases at V and 0 bases at J, with 6 bases in the middle. This CDR3 comprises 15 residues. CDR3 coding DNA: TGTGCCAGCAGTTACTCTCGGGATAGCAATCAGCCCCAGCATTTT. This gives the protein CASSYSRDSNQPQHF.

CDR3 in amino acids: CSVDLGPGTGGGYTF. CDR3 bases: TGCAGCGTTGATTTAGGGCCCGGGACAGGGGGTGGCTACACCTTC. The chain combines TRBV29-1 with TRBJ1-2, with TRBD1 matching over 11 bases. This CDR3 is 15 amino acids long. The germline V gene has CDR1 SQVTM and CDR2 ANQGSEA. With V trimmed by 3 bases and J by 7 bases, 10 bases remained unmatched.